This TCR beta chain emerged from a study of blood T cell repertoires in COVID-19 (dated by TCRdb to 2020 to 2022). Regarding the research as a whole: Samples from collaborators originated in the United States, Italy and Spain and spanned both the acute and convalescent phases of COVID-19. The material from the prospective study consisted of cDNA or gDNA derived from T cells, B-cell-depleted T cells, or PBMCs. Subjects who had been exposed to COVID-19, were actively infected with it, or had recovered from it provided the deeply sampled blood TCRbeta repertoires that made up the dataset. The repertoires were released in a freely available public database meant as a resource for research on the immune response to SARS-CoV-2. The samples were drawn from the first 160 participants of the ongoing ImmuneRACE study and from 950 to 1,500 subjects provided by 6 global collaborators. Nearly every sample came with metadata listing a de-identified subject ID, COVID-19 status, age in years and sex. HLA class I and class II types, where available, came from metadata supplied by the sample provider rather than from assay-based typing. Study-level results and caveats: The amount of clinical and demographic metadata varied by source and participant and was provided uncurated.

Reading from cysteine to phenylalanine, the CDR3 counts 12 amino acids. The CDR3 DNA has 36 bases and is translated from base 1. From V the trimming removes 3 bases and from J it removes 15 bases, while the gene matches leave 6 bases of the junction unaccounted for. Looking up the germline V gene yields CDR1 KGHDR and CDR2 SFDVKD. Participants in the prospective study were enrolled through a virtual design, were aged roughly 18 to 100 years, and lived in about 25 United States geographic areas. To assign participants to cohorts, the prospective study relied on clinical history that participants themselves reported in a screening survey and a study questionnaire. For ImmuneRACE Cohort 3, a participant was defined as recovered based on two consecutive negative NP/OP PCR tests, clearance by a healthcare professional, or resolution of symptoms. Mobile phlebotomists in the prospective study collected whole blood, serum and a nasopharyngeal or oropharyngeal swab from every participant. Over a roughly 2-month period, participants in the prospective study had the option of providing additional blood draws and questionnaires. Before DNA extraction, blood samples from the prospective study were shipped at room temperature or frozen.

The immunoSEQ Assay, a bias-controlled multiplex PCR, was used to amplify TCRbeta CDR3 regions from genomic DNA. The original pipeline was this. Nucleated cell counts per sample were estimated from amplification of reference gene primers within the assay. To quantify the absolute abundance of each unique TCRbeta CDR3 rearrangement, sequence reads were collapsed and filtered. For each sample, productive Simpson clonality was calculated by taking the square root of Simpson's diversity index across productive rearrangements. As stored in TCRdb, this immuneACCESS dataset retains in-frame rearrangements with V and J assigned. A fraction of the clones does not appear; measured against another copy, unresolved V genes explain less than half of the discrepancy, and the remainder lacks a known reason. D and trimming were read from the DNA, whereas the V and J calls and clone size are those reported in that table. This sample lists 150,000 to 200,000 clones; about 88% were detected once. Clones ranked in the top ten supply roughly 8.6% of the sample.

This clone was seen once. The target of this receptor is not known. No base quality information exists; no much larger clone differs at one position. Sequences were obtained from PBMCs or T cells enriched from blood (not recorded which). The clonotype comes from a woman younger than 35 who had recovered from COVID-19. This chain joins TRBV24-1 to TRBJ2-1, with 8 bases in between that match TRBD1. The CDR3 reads CATSDTGTGAFF. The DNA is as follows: TGTGCCACCAGTGATACCGGGACAGGAGCGTTCTTC.